This record covers a single T cell receptor (beta chain). Its antigen is as yet unknown. Within a library made for alpha chains, this beta chain is off target, and its count is uninformative. This sample was taken from a study of spatial heterogeneity in lung cancer. MiXCR, run by TCRdb on the 5' RACE reads, gives a single entry per CDR3 protein. Of 9,700 or so distinct CDR3 sequences in the sample, 6.3% were seen once. Time point reported: sample taken at primary tumor resection. Germline V gene data show CDR1 as KGHDR and CDR2 as SFDVKD. Trimming shortened V by 4 bases and J by 8 bases, and 11 bases separated the two germline ends. The CDR3 sequence is 13 residues long. Study observations and caveats: Tracking of tumor mutation counts was seen in expanded intratumoral alpha and beta TCR counts.

The chain employs TRBV24-1 and TRBJ1-5, with D unresolved. This sequence originates from a male donor with early-stage non-small cell lung cancer. The material was lung tumor tissue, obtained at surgery. The CDR3: CATSEGVEEPQHF. The CDR3 nucleotides are TGTGCCACCAGTGAAGGAGTGGAGGAGCCCCAGCATTTT.